These 5 T cell receptor beta chains came from one sample sequenced in a study of cytomegalovirus exposure and HLA in healthy donors (dated by TCRdb to the late 2010s). Library prep was done by the immunoSEQ multiplex PCR assay. For the multiplex PCR, a mixture combining 60 forward primers for TCR Vbeta segments and 13 reverse primers for TCR Jbeta segments was used. TCRdb carries this immuneACCESS record with in-frame sequences only. Its versions omit some clonotypes, under half of them owing to an unresolved V gene in the studies checked, with the rest unexplained. The sample profile shows hundreds of thousands of clones; around 80% of them were found once. Together, the top ten hold 2.5% to 3% of the sample. Source material: PBMCs. The receptor source for this set is a woman aged 55 to 70 in good health and CMV-seropositive.

The chain carries TRBV18 and TRBJ1-4; TRBD1 aligns across 10 bases. Germline values: CDR1 KGHSH, CDR2 LQKENI. The CDR3 contains 20 residues. V was clipped by 0 bases and J by 0 bases; unmatched bases: 10. The CDR3 here is CASSPPLGQGPLATNEKLFF. The CDR3 coding sequence is TGTGCCAGCTCACCACCGTTGGGACAGGGGCCCCTAGCAACTAATGAAAAACTGTTTTTT.

The chain has TRBV12-5 and TRBJ1-1; 10 nucleotides line up with TRBD1. V was clipped by 4 bases and J by 3 bases; unmatched bases: 11. This CDR3 contains 17 residues. Looked up from germline, CDR1 is LGHNT and CDR2 is FRNRAP. The CDR3, as DNA: TGTGCTAGTGGTTCTAATGTGGGACAGGGGACCCACACTGAAGCTTTCTTT. This codes for CASGSNVGQGTHTEAFF.

The J gene is TRBJ2-7, the V gene TRBV7-2, with 8 bases matching TRBD2. With V trimmed by 2 bases and J by 6 bases, 12 bases remained unmatched. CDR3 length equals 16 residues. Germline V CDR1 and CDR2: SGHTA, FQGNSA. The CDR3 nucleotides read TGTGCCAGCAGCTTATGGTTCGGGGGGGCCCTGATCGAGCAGTACTTC. It specifies CASSLWFGGALIEQYF.

This clone was counted between two and nine times. The rearrangement links TRBV7-8 to TRBJ1-1; 7 bases match TRBD1. After removal of 2 bases from V and 1 base from J, the junction contained 7 bases not matched to a gene. From germline, CDR1 is SGHVS and CDR2 FQNEAQ. This CDR3 comprises 16 residues. Written as DNA, the CDR3 is TGTGCCAGCAGCTTATGGCGGTCAGGGGGGAACACTGAAGCTTTCTTT. Protein sequence: CASSLWRSGGNTEAFF.

The V and J genes are TRBV21-1 and TRBJ2-1; the DNA was not compared with TRBD2, the D call given in the table. TRBV21-1 is shown as a pseudogene. The CDR3 runs to 19 residues. CDR3 DNA sequence: TGTGCCAGCAGCAAAGAAGGGACTAGCGGGGGAAAAAGGGGCAATGAGCAGTTCTTC. It yields the protein CASSKEGTSGGKRGNEQFF.